These T cell receptor beta chains were read from a single sample in a study of cytomegalovirus exposure and HLA in healthy donors. The table came from immunoSEQ multiplex PCR; TCRdb's copy has only in-frame clones and leaves some out. Seen here are roughly 140,000 clones, approximately 81% observed once, and the top ten hold around 1.5%. The sample consisted of PBMCs. The origin of the receptors is a young man in good health and CMV-seronegative. Both conserved end residues are part of each CDR3. Each record gives: J gene, V gene, clone size, D gene, CDR3 protein, CDR3 DNA. The D gene is left open where the match is weak. Some rows mark clone size as missing; the rest say once, few, many or name a class of expanded clone.

TRBJ2-3	TRBV5-1	.	TRBD2	CASSLTGTSGRDVGDTQYF	TGCGCCAGCAGCTTGACCGGGACTAGCGGGAGGGATGTCGGGGATACGCAGTATTTT
TRBJ2-5	TRBV30	.	.	CAWSAGRATQYF	TGTGCCTGGAGTGCAGGGCGAGCTACCCAGTACTTC
TRBJ1-1	TRBV7-2	.	.	CASSLGWGEWNTEAFF	TGTGCCAGCAGCTTAGGATGGGGGGAGTGGAACACTGAAGCTTTCTTT
TRBJ2-7	TRBV5-4	few	TRBD1	CASSLEGTGTYEQYF	TGTGCCAGCAGCTTGGAGGGGACAGGGACCTACGAGCAGTACTTC
TRBJ2-7	TRBV10-3	.	TRBD1	CAISGTGVGGEQYF	TGTGCCATCAGTGGGACAGGGGTAGGGGGTGAGCAGTACTTC
TRBJ2-7	TRBV4-1	few	.	CASSQAPPAGVGTYEQYF	TGCGCCAGCAGCCAAGCTCCCCCGGCAGGGGTGGGAACCTACGAGCAGTACTTC
TRBJ1-2	TRBV19	.	.	CASSIRTPGYGYTF	TGTGCCAGTAGTATTAGGACACCAGGCTATGGCTACACCTTC
TRBJ2-7	TRBV7-2	.	.	CASSLPGRGSSYEQYF	TGTGCCAGCAGCCTACCAGGGCGGGGCAGCTCCTACGAGCAGTACTTC
TRBJ2-7	TRBV5-5	.	TRBD1	CASSYEGAGYEQYF	TGTGCCAGCAGCTACGAGGGGGCGGGCTACGAGCAGTACTTC
TRBJ1-5	TRBV4-3	.	.	CASSQEAGWGHSNQPQHF	TGCGCCAGCAGCCAAGAAGCAGGGTGGGGGCATAGCAATCAGCCCCAGCATTTT
TRBJ1-2	TRBV28	.	.	CASSLREQGPYGYTF	TGTGCCAGCAGCCTCAGAGAACAGGGACCTTATGGCTACACCTTC
TRBJ2-5	TRBV27	.	.	CASSRIRDFQETQYF	TGTGCCAGCAGTAGAATTCGGGACTTCCAAGAGACCCAGTACTTC
TRBJ2-6	TRBV4-3	few	.	CASSQDGTSGANVLTF	TGCGCCAGCAGCCAGGACGGGACATCTGGGGCCAACGTCCTGACTTTC
TRBJ2-3	TRBV14	.	TRBD2	CASSLPPTSGSITDTQYF	TGTGCCAGCAGCCTTCCCCCGACTAGCGGGAGCATTACAGATACGCAGTATTTT
TRBJ1-1	TRBV28	.	.	CASIFYGAGRSKAFF	TGTGCCAGCATCTTTTACGGCGCGGGGCGGTCTAAGGCTTTCTTT
TRBJ1-2	TRBV6-5	.	TRBD1	CASSSTGGNGYTF	TGTGCCAGCAGTTCCACAGGGGGCAATGGCTACACCTTC
TRBJ2-7	TRBV7-2	.	.	CASSLGGELGRGEQYF	TGTGCCAGCAGCTTAGGCGGGGAACTAGGGCGCGGCGAGCAGTACTTC
TRBJ2-1	TRBV7-9	.	TRBD2	CSSSLASGLEGGHEQFF	TGTTCCAGCAGCTTAGCCTCGGGTTTGGAGGGAGGGCATGAGCAGTTCTTC
TRBJ2-5	TRBV7-9	.	.	CASSPMGGQETQYF	TGTGCCAGCAGCCCCATGGGGGGCCAAGAGACCCAGTACTTC
TRBJ2-7	TRBV6-5	.	.	CASTQGPGEQYF	TGTGCCAGCACCCAGGGGCCGGGGGAGCAGTACTTC
TRBJ2-7	TRBV4-3	.	TRBD1	CASSQVGTGGDEQYF	TGCGCCAGCAGCCAAGTCGGGACAGGGGGCGACGAGCAGTACTTC
TRBJ2-7	TRBV7-8	.	TRBD2	CASSIPFMGGGSYEQYF	TGTGCCAGCAGCATCCCCTTTATGGGCGGGGGTTCCTACGAGCAGTACTTC
TRBJ2-7	TRBV27	.	TRBD2	CASRPGRSSGFFEQYF	TGTGCCAGCAGACCAGGGCGGTCTAGCGGGTTTTTCGAGCAGTACTTC
TRBJ2-1	TRBV19	few	TRBD2	CASRGTSGSYNEQFF	TGTGCCAGTAGAGGGACTAGCGGCTCCTACAATGAGCAGTTCTTC
TRBJ1-2	TRBV7-9	few	TRBD1	CASTLYGTDEGYTF	TGTGCCAGCACCCTATACGGGACAGACGAAGGCTACACCTTC